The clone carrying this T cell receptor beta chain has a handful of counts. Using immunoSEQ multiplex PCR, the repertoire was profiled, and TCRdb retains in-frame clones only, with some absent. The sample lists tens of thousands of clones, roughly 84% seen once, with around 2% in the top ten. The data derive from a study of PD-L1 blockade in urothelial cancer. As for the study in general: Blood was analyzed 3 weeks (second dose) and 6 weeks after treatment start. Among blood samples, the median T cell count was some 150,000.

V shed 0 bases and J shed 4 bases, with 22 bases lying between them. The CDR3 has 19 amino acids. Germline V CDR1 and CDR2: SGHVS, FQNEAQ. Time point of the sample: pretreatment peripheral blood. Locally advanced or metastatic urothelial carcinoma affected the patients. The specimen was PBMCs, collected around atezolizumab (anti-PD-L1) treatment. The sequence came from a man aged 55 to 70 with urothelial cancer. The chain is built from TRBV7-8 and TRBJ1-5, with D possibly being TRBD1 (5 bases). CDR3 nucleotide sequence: TGTGCCAGCAGCTTAGCGGATCCCCCTTTCAGGGCTAGTAATCAGCCCCAGCATTTT. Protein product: CASSLADPPFRASNQPQHF. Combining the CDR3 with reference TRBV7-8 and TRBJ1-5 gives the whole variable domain GAGVSQSPRYKVAKRGQDVALRCDPISGHVSLFWYQQALGQGPEFLTYFQNEAQLDKSGLPSDRFFAERPEGSVSTLKIQRTQQEDSAVYLCASSLADPPFRASNQPQHFGDGTRLSIL.